This T cell receptor beta chain was captured by sequencing in a study of shared clonotypes between healthy human individuals. Profiled with immunoSEQ multiplex PCR; TCRdb holds only in-frame clones, not every one. The table records 600,000 or so clones, around 95% of them present only once. CD45RO negativity and positive selection for CCR7 defined naive CD8 cells, a population that excluded terminally differentiated effector memory CD45RA+ cells. Trimming took off 1 base at V and 0 bases at J, with 23 bases between the two ends. Per germline, CDR1 SGDLS and CDR2 YYNGEE. The length of the CDR3 is 20 residues.

The specimen was naive CD8+ T cells sorted from blood. The sequence was obtained from a woman in her 30s in good health. The chain has TRBV9 and TRBJ2-1; D remains unclear. The CDR3 here is CASSVSGSAALLSSYNEQFF. The CDR3 bases are TGTGCCAGCAGCGTATCGGGCAGCGCGGCCCTCTTGAGCTCCTACAATGAGCAGTTCTTC.